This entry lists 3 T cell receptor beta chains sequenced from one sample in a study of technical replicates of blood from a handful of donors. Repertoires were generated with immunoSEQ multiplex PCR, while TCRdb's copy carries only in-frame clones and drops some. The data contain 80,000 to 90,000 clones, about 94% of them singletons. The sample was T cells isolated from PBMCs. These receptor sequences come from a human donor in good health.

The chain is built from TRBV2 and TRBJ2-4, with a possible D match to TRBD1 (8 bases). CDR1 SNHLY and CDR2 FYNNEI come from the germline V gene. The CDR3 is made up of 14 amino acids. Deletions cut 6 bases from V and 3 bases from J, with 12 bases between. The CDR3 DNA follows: TGTGCCAGCAGAACAGGGGGGGGCAAAAACATTCAGTACTTC. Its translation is CASRTGGGKNIQYF.

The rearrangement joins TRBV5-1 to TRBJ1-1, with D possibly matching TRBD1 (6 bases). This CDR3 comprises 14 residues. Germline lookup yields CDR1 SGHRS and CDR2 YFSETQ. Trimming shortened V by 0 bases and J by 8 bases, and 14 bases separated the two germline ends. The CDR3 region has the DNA TGCGCCAGCAGCTTGGCCTTGGGACAAGCCGAAGCTTTCTTT. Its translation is CASSLALGQAEAFF.

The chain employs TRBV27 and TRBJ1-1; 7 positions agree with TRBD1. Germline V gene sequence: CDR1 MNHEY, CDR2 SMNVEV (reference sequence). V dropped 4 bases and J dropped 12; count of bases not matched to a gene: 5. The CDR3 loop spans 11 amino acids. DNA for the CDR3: TGTGCCAGCAGTTGGGACAGTAGGACTTTCTTT. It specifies CASSWDSRTFF.